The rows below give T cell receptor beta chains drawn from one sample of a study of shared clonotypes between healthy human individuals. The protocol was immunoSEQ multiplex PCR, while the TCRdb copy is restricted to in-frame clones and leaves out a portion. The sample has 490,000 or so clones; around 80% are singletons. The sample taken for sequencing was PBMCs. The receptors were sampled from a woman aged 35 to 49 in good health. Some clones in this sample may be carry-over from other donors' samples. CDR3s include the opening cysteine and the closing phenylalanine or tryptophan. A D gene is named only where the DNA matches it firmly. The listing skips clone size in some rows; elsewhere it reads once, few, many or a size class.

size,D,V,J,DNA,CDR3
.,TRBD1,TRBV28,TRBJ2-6,TGTGCCAGCAGTCCTCCGGGACAGGGGGCCTCCAACGTCCTGACTTTC,CASSPPGQGASNVLTF
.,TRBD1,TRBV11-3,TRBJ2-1,TGTGCCAGCAGCTTAGCTGGGACAGGTTACAATGAGCAGTTCTTC,CASSLAGTGYNEQFF
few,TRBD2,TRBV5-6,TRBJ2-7,TGTGCCAGCAGCCCGGGACTAGCGCGCGAGCAGTACTTC,CASSPGLAREQYF
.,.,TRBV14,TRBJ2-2,TGTGCCAGCAGCCAAGATTACGGGACCGGGGAGCTGTTTTTT,CASSQDYGTGELFF
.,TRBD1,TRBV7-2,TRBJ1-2,TGTGCCAGCAGCGCGGGACAGGGCTATGGCTACACCTTC,CASSAGQGYGYTF
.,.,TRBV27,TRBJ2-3,TGTGCCAGCAGGGGATGGGGCGCATCGGCAGATACGCAGTATTTT,CASRGWGASADTQYF
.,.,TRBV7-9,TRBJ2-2,TGTGCCAGCACCCTACCGCGGCAGGGGGGCTTAGGGGAGCTGTTTTTT,CASTLPRQGGLGELFF
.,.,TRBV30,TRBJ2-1,TGTGCCTGGAGCCCAGGACGTGGTGAGCAGTTCTTC,CAWSPGRGEQFF
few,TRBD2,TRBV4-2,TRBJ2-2,TGTGCCAGCAGCCCCGGGACTAGCGGGAAGTACACCGGGGAGCTGTTTTTT,CASSPGTSGKYTGELFF
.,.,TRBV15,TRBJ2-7,TGTGCCACCAGCAGAGATCGGCTAGTCTACGAGCAGTACTTC,CATSRDRLVYEQYF
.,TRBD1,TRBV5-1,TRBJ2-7,TGCGCCAGCAGCTTACAGACAGGGGGTACCTACGAGCAGTACTTC,CASSLQTGGTYEQYF
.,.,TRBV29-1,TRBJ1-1,TGCAGCGCCGCGGGTCGATGGACTGAAGCTTTCTTT,CSAAGRWTEAFF
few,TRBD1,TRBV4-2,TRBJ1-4,TGTGCCAGCAGCCAAGATGGGACAGGGGACGAAAAACTGTTTTTT,CASSQDGTGDEKLFF
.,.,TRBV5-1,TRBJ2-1,TGCGCCAGCACAGAGTTCAATGAGCAGTTCTTC,CASTEFNEQFF
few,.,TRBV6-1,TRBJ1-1,TGTGCCAGCACTTCCAGAGAGAACACTGAAGCTTTCTTT,CASTSRENTEAFF
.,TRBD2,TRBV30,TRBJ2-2,TGTGCCTGGACCCGAGGGAGGGCCGGGGAGCTGTTTTTT,CAWTRGRAGELFF
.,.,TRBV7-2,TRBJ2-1,TGTGCCAGCAGCAACTTGCACAGGAGGGGTTACAATGAGCAGTTCTTC,CASSNLHRRGYNEQFF
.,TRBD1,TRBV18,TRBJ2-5,TGTGCCAGCGCACGTGAGACAGGGGTCGAGACCCAGTACTTC,CASARETGVETQYF
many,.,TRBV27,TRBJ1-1,TGTGCCAGCAGCAAACAGGGTCTGTACACTGAAGCTTTCTTT,CASSKQGLYTEAFF
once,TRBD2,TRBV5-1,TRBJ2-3,TGCGCCAGCAGCTTGGCTCTAGCGGGAGATACGCAGTATTTT,CASSLALAGDTQYF
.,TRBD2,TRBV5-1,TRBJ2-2,TGCGCCAGCAGCTTGGATGGCAGTAGCGGGGCCGGGGAGCTGTTTTTT,CASSLDGSSGAGELFF
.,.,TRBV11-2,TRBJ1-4,TGTGCCAGCAGCCGGGGGGGCACACCGGAAAAACTGTTTTTT,CASSRGGTPEKLFF
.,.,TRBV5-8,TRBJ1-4,TGTGCCAGCGTGGGGTTTGGTGAAAAACTGTTTTTT,CASVGFGEKLFF
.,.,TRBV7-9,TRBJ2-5,TGTGCCAGCAGCTTTTCAGCGACAGAGACCCAGTACTTC,CASSFSATETQYF
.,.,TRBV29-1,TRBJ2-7,TGCAGCGTTGGCGAGGGACGCTACGAGCAGTACTTC,CSVGEGRYEQYF
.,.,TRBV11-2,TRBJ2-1,TGTGCCAGCAGCTTTATAAGGGTCGTCGGAACAGAGCAGTTCTTC,CASSFIRVVGTEQFF
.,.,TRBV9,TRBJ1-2,TGTGCCAGCAGCCCCCGGGTCACGAACTATGGCTACACCTTC,CASSPRVTNYGYTF
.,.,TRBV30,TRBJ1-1,TGTGCCTGGGGTCGACAGTCGAACACTGAAGCTTTCTTT,CAWGRQSNTEAFF
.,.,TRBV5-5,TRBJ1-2,TGTGCCAGCAGCTCCGAGGGGGTAAGGCTCTATGGCTACACCTTC,CASSSEGVRLYGYTF
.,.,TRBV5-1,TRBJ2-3,TGCGCCAGCAGCTTCCGAAACAGCTTCACAGATACGCAGTATTTT,CASSFRNSFTDTQYF
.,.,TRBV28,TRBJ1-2,TGTGCCAGCAGTCAACAGGGTAACTATGGCTACACCTTC,CASSQQGNYGYTF
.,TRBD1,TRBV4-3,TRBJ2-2,TGCGCCAGCAGAGGAGTGACAGGGGGAACCGGGGAGCTGTTTTTT,CASRGVTGGTGELFF
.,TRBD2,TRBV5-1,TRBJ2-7,TGCGCCAGCAGACCCGGGACTAGCGGTTACGAGCAGTACTTC,CASRPGTSGYEQYF
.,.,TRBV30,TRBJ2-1,TGTGCCTGGACTAGCGCCAATGAGCAGTTCTTC,CAWTSANEQFF
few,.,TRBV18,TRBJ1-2,TGTGCCAGCTCACCGTGGAGCTATGGCTACACCTTC,CASSPWSYGYTF
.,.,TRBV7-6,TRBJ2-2,TGTGCCAGCAGCTTAAGCCAGGGCGCGTCCGGGGAGCTGTTTTTT,CASSLSQGASGELFF
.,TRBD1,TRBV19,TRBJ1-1,TGTGCCAGTAGTGCCGGGCAGGGGGCCAGGTATGCTTTCTTT,CASSAGQGARYAFF
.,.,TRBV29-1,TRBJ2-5,TGCAGCGTTGAGGGTGTGGGGGGCCGGGAGACCCAGTACTTC,CSVEGVGGRETQYF
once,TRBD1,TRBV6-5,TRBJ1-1,TGTGCCAGCAGTTACTCCTGGACAGGTATGAACACTGAAGCTTTCTTT,CASSYSWTGMNTEAFF
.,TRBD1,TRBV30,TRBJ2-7,TGTGCCTGGCTGGACAGGGGTAAAGCCTACGAGCAGTACTTC,CAWLDRGKAYEQYF
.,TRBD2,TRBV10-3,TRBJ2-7,TGTGCCATCAGTAGACTAGCCCTCTCCGAGCAGTACTTC,CAISRLALSEQYF
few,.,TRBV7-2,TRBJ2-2,TGTGCCAGCAGCTTTACCGGGCCGAAGAACACCGGGGAGCTGTTTTTT,CASSFTGPKNTGELFF
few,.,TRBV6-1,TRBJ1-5,TGTGCCAGCAGTGAACAGGATAGCAATCAGCCCCAGCATTTT,CASSEQDSNQPQHF
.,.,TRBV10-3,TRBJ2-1,TGTGCCATCAGTGAGGTTATTCTCAATGAGCAGTTCTTC,CAISEVILNEQFF
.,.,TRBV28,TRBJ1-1,TGTGCCAGCAAGACAGGACAGCAGAACACTGAAGCTTTCTTT,CASKTGQQNTEAFF
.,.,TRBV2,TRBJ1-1,TGTGCCACCAGTAGGGGGAACACTGAAGCTTTCTTT,CATSRGNTEAFF
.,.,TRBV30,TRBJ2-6,TGTGCCTGGAGTCGATTCGGGTTACATCACTCTGGGGCCAACGTCCTGACTTTC,CAWSRFGLHHSGANVLTF
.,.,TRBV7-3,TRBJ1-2,TGTGCCAGCAGCTTAAGTTCTCCGACAGGAGCTAACTATGGCTACACCTTC,CASSLSSPTGANYGYTF
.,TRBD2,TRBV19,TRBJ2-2,TGTGCCAGTAGTATAGTTGGGGAGGGCCCCCGGGACGGGGAGCTGTTTTTT,CASSIVGEGPRDGELFF
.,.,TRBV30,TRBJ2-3,TGTGCCTGGAGTGTTCCTCCCCCAGATACGCAGTATTTT,CAWSVPPPDTQYF
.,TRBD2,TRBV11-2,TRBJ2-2,TGTGCCAGCAGTCACCCTACCCGGGGGACTATAGGCGGGGAGCTGTTTTTT,CASSHPTRGTIGGELFF
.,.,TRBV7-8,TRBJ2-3,TGTGCCAGCAGTACGAGCCGGCGATACGATACGCAGTATTTT,CASSTSRRYDTQYF
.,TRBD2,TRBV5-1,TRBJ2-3,TGCGCCAGCAGCTTGGTGTCGGGAGGGCCAAATACGCAGTATTTT,CASSLVSGGPNTQYF
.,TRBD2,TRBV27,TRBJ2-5,TGTGCCAGCAGTCCTTCCTCCCTAGCGGTCCGGGAGACCCAGTACTTC,CASSPSSLAVRETQYF